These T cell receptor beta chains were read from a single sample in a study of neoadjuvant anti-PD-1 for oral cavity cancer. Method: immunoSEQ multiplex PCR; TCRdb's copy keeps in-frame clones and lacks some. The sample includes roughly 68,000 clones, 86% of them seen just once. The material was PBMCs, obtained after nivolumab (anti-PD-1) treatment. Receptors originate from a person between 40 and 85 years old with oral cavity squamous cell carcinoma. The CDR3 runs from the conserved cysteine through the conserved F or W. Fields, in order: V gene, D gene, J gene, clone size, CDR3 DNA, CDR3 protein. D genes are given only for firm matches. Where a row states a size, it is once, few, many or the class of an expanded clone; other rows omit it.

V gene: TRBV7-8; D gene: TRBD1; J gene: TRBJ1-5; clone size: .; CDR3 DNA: TGTGCCAGCAGCGACAGGGGTGGAAGGAATCAGCCCCAGCATTTT; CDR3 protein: CASSDRGGRNQPQHF
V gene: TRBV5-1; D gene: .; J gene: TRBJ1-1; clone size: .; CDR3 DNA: TGCGCTAGTAGATTCGCGTACATGAACACTGAAGCTTTCTTT; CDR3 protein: CASRFAYMNTEAFF
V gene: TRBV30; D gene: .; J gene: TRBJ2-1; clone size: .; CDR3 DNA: TGTGCCTGGAGTGTACTTGAGTACAATGAGCAGTTCTTC; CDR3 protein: CAWSVLEYNEQFF
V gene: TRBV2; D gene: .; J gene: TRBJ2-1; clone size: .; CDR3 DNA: TGTGCCAGCAGTGAAGTGGGTAGGCACAATGAGCAGTTCTTC; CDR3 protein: CASSEVGRHNEQFF
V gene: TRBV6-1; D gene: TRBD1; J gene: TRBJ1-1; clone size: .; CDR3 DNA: TGTGCCAGCAATAGACAGGGTAGGACTGAAGCTTTCTTT; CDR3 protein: CASNRQGRTEAFF
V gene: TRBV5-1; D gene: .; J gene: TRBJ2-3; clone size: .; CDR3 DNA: TGCGCCAGCAGCTTGATTGGGTTGGGAGATACGCAGTATTTT; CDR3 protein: CASSLIGLGDTQYF
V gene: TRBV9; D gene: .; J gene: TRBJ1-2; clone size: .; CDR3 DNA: TGTGCCAGCAGCCCGAACCCTGGGGGAGGTTCCTATGGCTACACCTTC; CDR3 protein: CASSPNPGGGSYGYTF
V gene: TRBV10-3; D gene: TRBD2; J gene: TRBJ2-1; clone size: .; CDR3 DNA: TGTGCCATCAGTGAGTCGACTAGCGGGAGTTATGAGCAGTTCTTC; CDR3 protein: CAISESTSGSYEQFF
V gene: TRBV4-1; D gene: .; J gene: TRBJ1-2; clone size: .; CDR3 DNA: TGCGCCAGCAGCCAAGGTTCTTCGGCCGGAATCTATGGCTACACCTTC; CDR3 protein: CASSQGSSAGIYGYTF
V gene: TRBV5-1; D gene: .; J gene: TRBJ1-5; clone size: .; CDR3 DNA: TGCGCCAGCAGCTTGAGGGGGGAAGGCAATCAGCCCCAGCATTTT; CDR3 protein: CASSLRGEGNQPQHF
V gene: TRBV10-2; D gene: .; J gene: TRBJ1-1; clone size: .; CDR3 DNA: TGCGCCAGCAGTAGAAACACTGAAGCTTTCTTT; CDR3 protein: CASSRNTEAFF
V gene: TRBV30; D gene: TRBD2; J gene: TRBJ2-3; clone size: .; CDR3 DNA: TGTGCCTGGAGTGGGACTAGCGGGGGTACGCAGTATTTT; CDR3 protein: CAWSGTSGGTQYF
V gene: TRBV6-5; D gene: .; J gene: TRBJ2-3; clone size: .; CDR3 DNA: TGTGCCAGCAGTTATCAGGGGATGGAGACAGATACGCAGTATTTT; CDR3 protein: CASSYQGMETDTQYF
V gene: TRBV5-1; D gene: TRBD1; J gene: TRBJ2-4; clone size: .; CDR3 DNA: TGCGCCAGCAGCTACGGGACAGATATAAACATTCAGTACTTC; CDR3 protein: CASSYGTDINIQYF
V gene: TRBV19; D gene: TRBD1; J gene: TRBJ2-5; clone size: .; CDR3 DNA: TGTGCCAGTAGTAACCTACAGGACAGGGTCAGGGAGACCCAGTACTTC; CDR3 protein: CASSNLQDRVRETQYF
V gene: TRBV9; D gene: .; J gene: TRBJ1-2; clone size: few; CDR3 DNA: TGTGCCAGCAGCGTATCGGACTATGGCTACACCTTC; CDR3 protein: CASSVSDYGYTF
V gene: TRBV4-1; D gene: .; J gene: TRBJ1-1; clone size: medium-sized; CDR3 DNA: TGCGCCAGCAGCCTGACATGGTTGATGAACACTGAAGCTTTCTTT; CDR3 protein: CASSLTWLMNTEAFF
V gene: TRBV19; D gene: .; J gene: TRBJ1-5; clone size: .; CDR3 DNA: TGTGCCAGTAGTATCCGGGGGCGCTTTGGCAATCAGCCCCAGCATTTT; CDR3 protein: CASSIRGRFGNQPQHF
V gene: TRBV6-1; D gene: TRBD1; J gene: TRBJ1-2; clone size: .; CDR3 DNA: TGTGCCAGCAGGCTACAGGGGGCAGGCTATGGCTACACCTTC; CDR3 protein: CASRLQGAGYGYTF
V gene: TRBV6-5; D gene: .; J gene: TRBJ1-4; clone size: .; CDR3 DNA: TGTGCCAGCAGGGCCAGTCCCGAAGAGAAACTGTTTTTT; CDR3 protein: CASRASPEEKLFF
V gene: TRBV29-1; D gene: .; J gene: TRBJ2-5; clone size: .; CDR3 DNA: TGCAGCGTTGGGACAACCCAAGAGACCCAGTACTTC; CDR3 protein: CSVGTTQETQYF
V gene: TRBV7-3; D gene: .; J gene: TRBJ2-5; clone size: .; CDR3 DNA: TGTGCCAGCAGCTTATGGGGCCAAGAGACCCAGTACTTC; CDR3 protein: CASSLWGQETQYF
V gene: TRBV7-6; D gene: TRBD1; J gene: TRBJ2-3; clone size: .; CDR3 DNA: TGTGCCAGCAGCCTATCGGCGTTACAGGGGGCCCCAGATACGCAGTATTTT; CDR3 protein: CASSLSALQGAPDTQYF
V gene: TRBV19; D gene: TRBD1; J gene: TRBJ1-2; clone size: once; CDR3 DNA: TGTGCCAGTAGTACCCGGGACAGGGGTGGCTATGGCTACACCTTC; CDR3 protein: CASSTRDRGGYGYTF
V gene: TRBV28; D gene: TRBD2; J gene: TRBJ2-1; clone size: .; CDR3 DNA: TGTGCCAGCAGGAGGGGCGGGAGCGCTAGAAACAATGAGCAGTTCTTC; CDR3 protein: CASRRGGSARNNEQFF
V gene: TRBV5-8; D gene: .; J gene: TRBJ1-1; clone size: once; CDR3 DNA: TGTGCCAGCAGCTCCCAAATGAACACTGAAGCTTTCTTT; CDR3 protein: CASSSQMNTEAFF
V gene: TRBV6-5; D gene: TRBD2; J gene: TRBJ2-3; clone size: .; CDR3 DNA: TGTGCCAGCAGTTACGGGACTAGCGGGATTTCGGGTACGCAGTATTTT; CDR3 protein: CASSYGTSGISGTQYF
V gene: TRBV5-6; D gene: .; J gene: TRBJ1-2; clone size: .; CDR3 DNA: TGTGCCAGCAGCTTAGGGGGAGGGTATGGCTACACCTTC; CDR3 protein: CASSLGGGYGYTF
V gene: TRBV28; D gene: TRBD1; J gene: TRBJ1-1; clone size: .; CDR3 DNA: TGTGCCAGCAGTCAGGGACAGGCTGAAGCTTTCTTT; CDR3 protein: CASSQGQAEAFF
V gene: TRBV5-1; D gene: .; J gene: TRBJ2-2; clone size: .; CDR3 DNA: TGCGCCAGCAGCTTGCTGGGGGCAGGCGGGGAGCTGTTTTTT; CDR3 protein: CASSLLGAGGELFF
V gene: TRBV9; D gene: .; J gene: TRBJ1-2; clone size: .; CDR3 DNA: TGTGCCAGCAGCCCCAACCGGGGGACGAGCTATGGCTACACCTTC; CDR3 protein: CASSPNRGTSYGYTF
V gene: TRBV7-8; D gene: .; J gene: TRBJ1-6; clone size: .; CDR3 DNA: TGTGCCAGCAGCCTCGGAGGGAACGATAATTCACCCCTCCACTTT; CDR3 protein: CASSLGGNDNSPLHF
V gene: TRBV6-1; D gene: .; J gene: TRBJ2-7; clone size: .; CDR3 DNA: TGTGCCAGCCAAGGGGGGAACGAGCAGTACTTC; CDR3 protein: CASQGGNEQYF
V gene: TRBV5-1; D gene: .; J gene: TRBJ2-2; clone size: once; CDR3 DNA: TGCGCCAGCAGCTTGAACGCTTTCACCGGGGAGCTGTTTTTT; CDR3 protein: CASSLNAFTGELFF
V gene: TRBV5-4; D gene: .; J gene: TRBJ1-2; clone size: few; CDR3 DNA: TGTGCCAGCAGCTTGGAAGGAGCCGCGCCTTATGGCTACACCTTC; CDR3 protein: CASSLEGAAPYGYTF
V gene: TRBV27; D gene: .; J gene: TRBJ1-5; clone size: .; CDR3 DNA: TGTGCCAGCAGTCAAGGTGGGCCCAATCAGCCCCAGCATTTT; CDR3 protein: CASSQGGPNQPQHF
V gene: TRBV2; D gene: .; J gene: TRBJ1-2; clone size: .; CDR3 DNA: TGTGCCAGCATGAGAGACCGGGGGGCGTCCTCAGGCTACACCTTC; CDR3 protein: CASMRDRGASSGYTF
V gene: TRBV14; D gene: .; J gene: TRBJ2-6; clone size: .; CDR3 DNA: TGTGCCAGCAGCCAACAGGGCCCCTCTGGGGCCAACGTCCTGACTTTC; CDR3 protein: CASSQQGPSGANVLTF
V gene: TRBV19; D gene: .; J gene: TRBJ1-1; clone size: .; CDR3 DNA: TGTGCCAGTAGTACCCAGGGAATCTTGACTGAAGCTTTCTTT; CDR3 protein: CASSTQGILTEAFF
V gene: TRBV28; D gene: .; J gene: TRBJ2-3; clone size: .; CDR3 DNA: TGTGCCAGCAGTCCCCCGAGTAGCGGACTCACAGATACGCAGTATTTT; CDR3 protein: CASSPPSSGLTDTQYF
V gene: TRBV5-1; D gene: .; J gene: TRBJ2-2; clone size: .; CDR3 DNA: TGCGCCAGCAGCTTGGACAGGATGCTTAGGACCGGGGAGCTGTTTTTT; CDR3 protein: CASSLDRMLRTGELFF
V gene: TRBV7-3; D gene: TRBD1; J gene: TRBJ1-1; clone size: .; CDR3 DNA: TGTGCCAGCAGCCGGGGACAGGGACGTTTCACTGAAGCTTTCTTT; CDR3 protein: CASSRGQGRFTEAFF
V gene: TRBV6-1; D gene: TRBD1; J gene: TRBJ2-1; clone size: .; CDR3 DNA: TGTGCCAGCAGCCGAACAGGGGGCATGAATGAGCAGTTCTTC; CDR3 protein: CASSRTGGMNEQFF
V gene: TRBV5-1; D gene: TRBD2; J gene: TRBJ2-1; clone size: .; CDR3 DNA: TGCGCCAGCAGCTCGCTAGCGGGAGATCTGTTCTTC; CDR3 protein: CASSSLAGDLFF
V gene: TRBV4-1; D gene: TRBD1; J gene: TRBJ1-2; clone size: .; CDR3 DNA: TGCGCCAGCAGCTTCGGACAGGGGGCGGGCTATGGCTACACCTTC; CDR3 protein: CASSFGQGAGYGYTF
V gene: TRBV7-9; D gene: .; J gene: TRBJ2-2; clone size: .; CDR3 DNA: TGTGCCAGCAGCCCGATACGGACGAACACCGGGGAGCTGTTTTTT; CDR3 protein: CASSPIRTNTGELFF
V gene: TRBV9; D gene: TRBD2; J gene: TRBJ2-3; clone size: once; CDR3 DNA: TGTGCCAGCAGCGCCCCAGGAGGACTAGCGAGTACAGATACGCAGTATTTT; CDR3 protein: CASSAPGGLASTDTQYF
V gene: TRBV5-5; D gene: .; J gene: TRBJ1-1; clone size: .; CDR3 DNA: TGTGCCAGCAGCCCGGACCGCCGGGCTTTCTTT; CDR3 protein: CASSPDRRAFF
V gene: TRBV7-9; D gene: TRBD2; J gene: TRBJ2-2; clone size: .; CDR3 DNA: TGTGCCAGCAAGGAGACTAGCGGGAAAACCGGGGAGCTGTTTTTT; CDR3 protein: CASKETSGKTGELFF
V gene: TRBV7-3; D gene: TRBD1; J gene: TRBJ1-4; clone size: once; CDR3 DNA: TGTGCCAGCAGCTGGACAGGGGGGGAAAAACTGTTTTTT; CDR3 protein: CASSWTGGEKLFF
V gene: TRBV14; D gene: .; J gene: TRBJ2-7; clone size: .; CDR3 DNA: TGTGCCAGCAGCCAGGCCTACGAGCAGTACTTC; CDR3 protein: CASSQAYEQYF
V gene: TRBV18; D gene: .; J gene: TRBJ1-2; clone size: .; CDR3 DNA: TGTGCCAGCTCACCAAGCCGAGCGGGGGCATTCGACGGCTACACCTTC; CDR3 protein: CASSPSRAGAFDGYTF
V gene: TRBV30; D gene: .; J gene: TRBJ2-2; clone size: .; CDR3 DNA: TGTGCCTGGAGTCATGTGGAGGCCGGGGAGCTGTTTTTT; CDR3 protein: CAWSHVEAGELFF
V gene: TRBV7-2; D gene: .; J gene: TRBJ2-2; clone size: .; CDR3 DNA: TGTGCCAGCCGGATCGCGAACACCGGGGAGCTGTTTTTT; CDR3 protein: CASRIANTGELFF
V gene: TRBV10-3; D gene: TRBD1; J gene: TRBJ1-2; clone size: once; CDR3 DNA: TGTGCCATCAGTGTAGACAGGGCGGGTGGCTACACCTTC; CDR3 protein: CAISVDRAGGYTF